Following are 24 T cell receptor beta chains from one sample sequenced in a study of metastatic and nonmetastatic thyroid tumors. TCRdb re-clonotyped the PCR reads through MiXCR. The sample holds tens of thousands of clones; roughly 38% are singletons and the top ten take 29%. Before thyroid surgery, none of the patients had received any treatment. The sequencing sample was made of tumor tissue. Receptors were obtained from a female donor with papillary thyroid cancer or a benign thyroid nodule (not recorded which). Some clones in this sample may be carry-over from other donors' samples.

This chain joins TRBV11-3 and TRBJ1-2; D gene unclear. Trimming pared 3 bases from V and 6 bases from J, leaving 17 bases between. This CDR3 is built from 15 residues. The germline CDR1 and CDR2 sequences are SGHNT and YENEEA. In nucleotides, the CDR3 is TGTGCCAGCAGCTTGGGAATCGGGGAGTTCGATGGCTACACCTTC. This gives the protein CASSLGIGEFDGYTF.

Only a few counts were recorded for this clone. V usage is TRBV28 and J usage is TRBJ2-7, with 7 nucleotides matching TRBD2. V lost 2 bases and J lost 3; bases outside the gene matches: 4. The V gene's germline CDR1 is MDHEN and CDR2 SYDVKM. The length of the CDR3 is 14 residues. The CDR3 coding sequence is TGTGCCAGCAGTTTAGCCCCGGGGGGCTACGAGCAGTACTTC. Its protein is CASSLAPGGYEQYF.

The chain joins TRBV6-2 or TRBV6-3 to TRBJ1-2; possible D gene TRBD1, 5 bases. The CDR3 loop spans 13 amino acids. Germline CDR1 and CDR2: MNHEY and SVGEGT. Between the trimmed V and J ends, which lost 2 bases and 7 bases, there was a span of 11 bases. The CDR3 DNA sequence: TGTGCCAGCAGTTACGTGGCAGGGAGTGGCTACACCTTC. Translated, it gives CASSYVAGSGYTF.

This clone was recorded a few times. The chain uses TRBV29-1 and TRBJ2-3; no clear D. This CDR3 region has 14 residues. The V and J ends lost 0 bases and 0 bases respectively, with 7 bases between them. Germline V gene lookup returns CDR1 SQVTM and CDR2 ANQGSEA. CDR3 nucleotide sequence: TGCAGCGTTGAAGAGCTCCCTAGCACAGATACGCAGTATTTT. It specifies CSVEELPSTDTQYF.

V is TRBV7-3 and J is TRBJ2-2, with a tentative D call TRBD1 (6 bases). The ends were cut back, 3 bases at V and 2 bases at J, with 16 bases in the middle. CDR3 size: 17 residues. The germline gives CDR1 SGHTA, CDR2 FQGTGA. The CDR3: CASSFLPGQNNTGELFF. The CDR3 coding sequence is TGTGCCAGCAGCTTCCTACCGGGACAAAATAACACCGGGGAGCTGTTTTTT.

This clone has more than one count but fewer than ten. The V and J genes are TRBV11-1 and TRBJ2-2; 12 bases map to TRBD1. The CDR3 length is 17 residues. V lost 4 bases to trimming and J lost 7 bases; unmatched junction nucleotides: 10. CDR1 and CDR2 (germline): SGHAT, FQDESV (reference sequence). CDR3: CASSSLVGTGGNGELFF. CDR3 coding DNA: TGTGCCAGCAGCTCCCTGGTGGGGACAGGGGGCAACGGGGAGCTGTTTTTT.

The table lists this clone with a few counts. CDR3 DNA: TGTGCCAGCAGCTGGGCCTACGAGCAGTACTTC. Residues: CASSWAYEQYF. This chain connects TRBV7-2 to TRBJ2-7, with unresolved D. V was cut by 4 bases and J by 2 bases, with 3 bases left in between. CDR1 is SGHTA, CDR2 FQGNSA, per germline. The CDR3 sequence is 11 residues long.

CDR3 sequence (DNA): TGCAGTGCTATTGGGCGGGGATATAGCTACGAGCAGTACTTC. Protein product: CSAIGRGYSYEQYF. The J gene is TRBJ2-7, the V gene TRBV20-1; maybe TRBD2 (6 bases). CDR3 length: 14 residues. V shed 4 bases and J shed 3 bases, with 16 bases lying between them. Germline-derived CDR1 and CDR2 are DFQATT and SNEGSKA (reference sequence).

This clone was picked up a small number of times. This chain links TRBV28 with TRBJ2-7, with 7 bases fitting TRBD1. V lost 5 bases, J lost 3 bases, and 7 bases stayed unmatched. The CDR3 has 14 residues. Germline-derived CDR1 and CDR2 are MDHEN and SYDVKM. DNA of the CDR3: TGTGCCAGCAGTCCCTTAGGGACAGTCTACGAGCAGTACTTC. Residues: CASSPLGTVYEQYF.

The gene calls are TRBV15 and TRBJ1-5; D gene unclear. CDR3 length equals 16 residues. Germline assignment: CDR1 LNHNV and CDR2 YYDKDF (reference sequence). Trimming stripped 1 base from V and 0 bases from J, with 10 bases between. In DNA, the CDR3 is TGTGCCACCAGCAGAGTGGGCAGGAATAGCAATCAGCCCCAGCATTTT. It specifies CATSRVGRNSNQPQHF.

The genes are TRBV2 and TRBJ1-2; D not certain. Trimming left V 1 base short and J 5 bases short, with 8 bases between. The CDR3 is 13 residues long. Germline V gene lookup returns CDR1 SNHLY and CDR2 FYNNEI. Here the CDR3 reads CASSEGWWYGYTF. In DNA form, the CDR3 reads TGTGCCAGCAGTGAAGGGTGGTGGTATGGCTACACCTTC.

The chain combines TRBV6-2 or TRBV6-3 with TRBJ1-2; unclear D gene. The CDR3 is made up of 14 amino acids. Germline V lookup: CDR1 MNHEY, CDR2 SVGEGT. Trimming shortened V by 0 bases and J by 4 bases, and 9 bases separated the two germline ends. The CDR3 region has the DNA TGTGCCAGCAGTTACTCGTTACAAGTCTATGGCTACACCTTC. Its translation is CASSYSLQVYGYTF.

Only one count was recorded for this clone. V usage is TRBV4-1 and J usage is TRBJ2-7; tentative D call: TRBD2 (6 bases). Germline V lookup: CDR1 MGHRA, CDR2 YSYEKL. Trimming took off 1 base at V and 3 bases at J, with 13 bases between the two ends. This CDR3 is built from 15 residues. CDR3 in DNA: TGCGCCAGCAGCCAAGTTCCGGGACTGGACTACGAGCAGTACTTC. Protein sequence: CASSQVPGLDYEQYF.

The rearrangement links TRBV7-8 to TRBJ2-7, with TRBD2 as a possible D gene (6 bases). The CDR3 runs to 16 residues. CDR1 SGHVS and CDR2 FQNEAQ come from the germline V gene. V was cut by 0 bases and J by 2 bases, with 14 bases left in between. The CDR3 DNA is TGTGCCAGCAGCTTAGCCCGGTCTAGCGAGGCCTACGAGCAGTACTTC. As protein: CASSLARSSEAYEQYF.

The chain has TRBV11-2 and TRBJ2-1; D perhaps matches TRBD2 (5 bases). The CDR3 loop spans 16 amino acids. Germline values: CDR1 SGHAT, CDR2 FQNNGV. V lost 4 bases, J lost 5 bases, and 18 bases lay in between. In DNA, the CDR3 is TGTGCCAGCAGCTGGGGTGTGGGAGCCGGTGACAATGAGCAGTTCTTC. Translation: CASSWGVGAGDNEQFF.

This chain joins TRBV10-3 and TRBJ2-2; D is possibly TRBD2 (5 bases). The CDR3 extends over 15 amino acids. With 11 bases removed from V and 1 base from J, the gap between germline ends came to 17 bases. Germline V gene lookup returns CDR1 ENHRY and CDR2 SYGVKD. CDR3: CAVLASRQNTGELFF. For the CDR3, the DNA is TGTGCCGTACTCGCTAGCAGGCAGAACACCGGGGAGCTGTTTTTT.

The rearrangement links TRBV11-1 to TRBJ1-2, with D tentatively TRBD1 (5 bases). V gave up 0 bases and J gave up 2 bases, with 13 bases separating them. The CDR3 runs to 16 residues. Germline-derived CDR1 and CDR2 are SGHAT and FQDESV (reference sequence). The CDR3 DNA follows: TGTGCCAGCAGCTTAGCGAGACAGCTGGGGAACTATGGCTACACCTTC. Protein: CASSLARQLGNYGYTF. The full variable domain, its missing parts supplied by reference TRBV11-1 and TRBJ1-2, is EAEVAQSPRYKITEKSQAVAFWCDPISGHATLYWYRQILGQGPELLVQFQDESVVDDSQLPKDRFSAERLKGVDSTLKIQPAELGDSAMYLCASSLARQLGNYGYTFGSGTRLTVV.

This chain links TRBV20-1 with TRBJ2-1; no clear D gene. The germline V and J ends were trimmed by 3 bases and 7 bases, with 13 bases remaining between them. The CDR3 length is 13 residues. Germline V gene sequence: CDR1 DFQATT, CDR2 SNEGSKA (reference sequence). The DNA of the CDR3 is TGCAGTGCTAGCCCCTCGTGCCGGAATGAGCAGTTCTTC. Amino acid sequence: CSASPSCRNEQFF.

The CDR3 loop is CASSREGATEAFF. The DNA for the CDR3 is TGCGCCAGCAGCAGGGAGGGGGCCACTGAAGCTTTCTTT. The chain combines TRBV4-1 with TRBJ1-1, with 7 bases lining up with TRBD1. Unmatched junction bases numbered 4, after V lost 5 bases and J lost 4 bases. Germline values: CDR1 MGHRA, CDR2 YSYEKL. This CDR3 spans 13 amino acids.

Written as DNA, the CDR3 is TGCGCCAGCAGCCGTTTAGCGACAGGGTTATGGCCCCGAAAACTGTTTTTT. This encodes CASSRLATGLWPRKLFF. V is TRBV4-1 and J is TRBJ1-4; 7 positions agree with TRBD1. This CDR3 is built from 17 residues. The trim removed 4 bases at V and 10 bases at J, leaving 18 bases unmatched. Germline V gives CDR1 MGHRA, CDR2 YSYEKL.

This clone has just a few counts. V is TRBV6-1 and J is TRBJ1-1; tentative D call: TRBD1 (5 bases). This CDR3 comprises 14 residues. From germline, CDR1 is MNHNS and CDR2 SASEGT. In DNA form, the CDR3 reads TGTGCTAGCTGTGGGAGGGGCTGGTCCACTGAAGCTTTCTTT. Translating it yields CASCGRGWSTEAFF.

This clone appeared a few times. The rearrangement joins TRBV27 to TRBJ2-7; TRBD2 matches at 7 bases. CDR3 length equals 15 residues. The V and J ends lost 3 bases and 0 bases, in that order; junction bases with no gene match: 5. Germline CDR1 reads MNHEY; CDR2 reads SMNVEV (reference sequence). The chain's CDR3 is CASSFEASGSYEQYF. The CDR3 nucleotides are TGTGCCAGCAGTTTTGAGGCTAGCGGCTCCTACGAGCAGTACTTC.

There are a few counts of this clone. The J gene is TRBJ1-3, the V gene TRBV15; the D gene is possibly TRBD1 (5 bases). V lost 3 bases and J 3 bases, leaving 12 bases between the germline ends. The CDR3 runs 15 residues. The germline CDR1 and CDR2 sequences are LNHNV and YYDKDF (reference sequence). CDR3 loop: CATSSLSGIGNTIYF. The CDR3 coding sequence is TGTGCCACCAGCAGTCTGTCAGGGATTGGAAACACCATATATTTT.

This rearrangement joins TRBV20-1 to TRBJ2-7; 9 positions match TRBD2. The germline CDR1 and CDR2 sequences are DFQATT and SNEGSKA (reference sequence). Trimming took 0 bases from V and 3 from J; bases not matched to a gene: 3. This CDR3 contains 14 residues. CDR3: CSARDRLAVYEQYF. The CDR3 nucleotides read TGCAGTGCTAGAGACCGACTAGCGGTCTACGAGCAGTACTTC.